This T cell receptor beta chain was identified during a study of vaccination and CD4 T cells after COVID-19. Trimming shortened V by 4 bases and J by 4 bases, and 14 bases separated the two germline ends. CDR3 length equals 13 residues. CDR1 and CDR2 (germline): DFQATT, SNEGSKA (reference sequence). Treatment described: roughly ten-day PBMC culture with coronavirus spike peptide pools or control peptides (ViraFEST assay). This clonotype came up a few times. Its target is unknown. Researchers used the Oncomine TCR Beta short-read assay to sequence DNA from cultured CD4+ T cells. TCRdb independently ran MiXCR on the PCR reads; one entry per CDR3 protein. Here the sample spans some 14,000 distinct CDR3 sequences, around three quarters being singletons.

V gene TRBV20-1 combines with J gene TRBJ2-7; TRBD2 might be the D (6 bases). Sequencing input: CD4+ T cells from blood, cultured in vitro. This TCR was sampled from a human donor who had recovered from COVID-19. The CDR3 here is CSANTGVRYEQYF. Here the CDR3 DNA reads TGCAGTGCTAACACGGGGGTTAGGTACGAGCAGTACTTC.